This T cell receptor beta chain was sequenced for a study of Tregs in tolerant kidney transplant recipients. Regarding this clone: Its matching antigen is unknown. From the germline J gene comes the end of the CDR3, since the read stops 3 residues before it.

The CDR3 contains 15 residues. Germline CDR1 is DFQATT and CDR2 is SNEGSKA (reference sequence). The ends were cut back, 6 bases at V and 5 bases at J, with 19 bases in the middle. Related graft donors supplied nonmyeloablative bone marrow transplants, and mixed chimerism was transient. Unstimulated Tregs (CD4+CD25+CD127-) and CD4+CD25- non-Tregs were sorted from PBMCs. TCRdb's table, derived via immunoSEQ multiplex PCR, lists solely in-frame clones and lacks some. The sample table includes fewer than 7,000 clones. Study observations and caveats: Antigen-driven expansion was suggested because donor-specific Tregs expanded more than all Tregs in tolerant patients. The most relevant donor-specific Treg TCRbeta repertoire apparently came from expansion with activated donor B cells. Changing PCR primers prevented nucleotide comparison between some patients' samples.

The chain joins TRBV20-1 to TRBJ2-2; no clear D. The sequence was obtained from a human patient who received a combined kidney and bone marrow transplant. Some T cells could come from the graft donor. The specimen was CD4+ T cells from blood (PBMCs), collected 6 months after the transplant. CDR3 sequence: CSAHHLAERTGELFF. The CDR3 bases that were read are TGCAGTGCGCATCACTTGGCGGAACGGACCGGGGAG.